A single sample gave rise to the 20 T cell receptor beta chains below, sequenced in a study of T cell responses to AZD1222 COVID-19 vaccine. TCRdb's copy holds only in-frame clones and misses some; the assay was immunoSEQ multiplex PCR. The sample has 90,000 to 150,000 clones, approximately 85% seen once. The source material was peripheral blood, sampled on day 0 of AZD1222 vaccination. The receptors were sampled from an adult in good health.

The V and J genes are TRBV11-3 and TRBJ1-2; a weak D match, TRBD1 (6 bases). The CDR3 is 15 residues long. The V gene lost 3 bases and the J gene lost 6 bases, with 17 bases spanning the gap. Germline CDR1 and CDR2: SGHNT and YENEEA. The CDR3 nucleotides are TGTGCCAGCAGCTTGGGGGCTACAGGGATGGATGGCTACACCTTC. This codes for CASSLGATGMDGYTF.

The CDR3 nucleotides are TGTGCCAGCAGCCCCGGACAGGGTAACTATGGCTACACCTTC. Protein product: CASSPGQGNYGYTF. The chain combines TRBV28 with TRBJ1-2, with TRBD1 matching 8 bases. After removal of 6 bases from V and 1 base from J, the junction contained 4 bases not matched to a gene. The CDR3 is 14 amino acids. Per germline, CDR1 MDHEN and CDR2 SYDVKM.

The chain combines TRBV6-5 with TRBJ1-1; possible D gene TRBD1, 6 bases. This CDR3 spans 14 amino acids. V was cut by 2 bases and J by 5 bases, with 12 bases left in between. Germline V gene lookup returns CDR1 MNHEY and CDR2 SVGAGI. CDR3 DNA: TGTGCCAGCAGTTACGCCCAAAGGGGGACTGAAGCTTTCTTT. This codes for CASSYAQRGTEAFF.

A single count supports this clone. One end of the junction fails to match germline, which may point to a read error. The CDR3 is CASSLVSSHEQYF. The CDR3 nucleotides read TGTGCCAGCAGCTTAGTCAGCTCCCACGAGCAGTACTTC. The V call is TRBV7-8, the J call TRBJ2-7; D call uncertain. Germline V gives CDR1 SGHVS, CDR2 FQNEAQ. The CDR3 has 13 residues. The full variable domain, its missing parts supplied by reference TRBV7-8 and TRBJ2-7, is GAGVSQSPRYKVAKRGQDVALRCDPISGHVSLFWYQQALGQGPEFLTYFQNEAQLDKSGLPSDRFFAERPEGSVSTLKIQRTQQEDSAVYLCASSLVSSHEQYFGPGTRLTVT.

This clone has just a few counts. The chain uses TRBV6-1 and TRBJ2-7; D could derive from TRBD1 or TRBD2 (5 bases each). The CDR3 contains 16 residues. The V and J ends lost 1 base and 2 bases respectively, with 15 bases between them. Germline-derived CDR1 and CDR2 are MNHNS and SASEGT. The DNA of the CDR3 is TGTGCCAGCAGTGAAGGTAAGGGGACCGCACCCTACGAGCAGTACTTC. Translation: CASSEGKGTAPYEQYF.

The chain is built from TRBV2 and TRBJ1-6; 10 bases fit TRBD1. This CDR3 spans 15 amino acids. With 4 bases clipped from V and 10 bases from J, the junction kept 7 bases outside the gene matches. Germline assignment: CDR1 SNHLY and CDR2 FYNNEI. The CDR3 protein is CASSGPGTGESPLHF. CDR3 sequence (DNA): TGTGCCAGCAGTGGACCCGGGACAGGGGAGTCACCCCTCCACTTT.

The chain uses TRBV18 and TRBJ1-2; TRBD1 matches 11 bases. V dropped 4 bases and J dropped 8; count of bases not matched to a gene: 9. This CDR3 has 15 residues. CDR1 is KGHSH, CDR2 LQKENI, per germline. CDR3 bases: TGTGCCAGCTCACTTACTTCGGACAGGGGGCAAGGCTACACCTTC. Translating gives CASSLTSDRGQGYTF.

The chain joins TRBV9 to TRBJ1-1; the D gene is possibly TRBD1 (5 bases). Between the trimmed V and J ends, which lost 4 bases and 1 base, there was a span of 14 bases. CDR3 length: 15 residues. Germline V gene sequence: CDR1 SGDLS, CDR2 YYNGEE. This chain's CDR3 is CASSPAGGQNTEAFF. The CDR3 nucleotides are TGTGCCAGCAGCCCAGCCGGCGGACAGAACACTGAAGCTTTCTTT.

The chain uses TRBV5-1 and TRBJ1-1, with D possibly being TRBD1 (5 bases). Trimming removed 0 bases at V and 8 bases at J, with 17 bases between. From germline, CDR1 is SGHRS and CDR2 YFSETQ. The CDR3 is 15 residues long. The CDR3 DNA follows: TGCGCCAGCAGCTTGGCGGCGGGGACGGATGCGGAAGCTTTCTTT. Translating it yields CASSLAAGTDAEAFF.

V and J are TRBV5-6 and TRBJ2-5; 7 bases line up with TRBD1. The CDR3 has 16 amino acids. Germline loops: CDR1 SGHDT, CDR2 YYEEEE. The ends lost 1 base at V and 4 bases at J; junction bases unmatched: 10. DNA of the CDR3: TGTGCCAGCAGCTTGTATGGCAGGGGGTCAGGAGAGACCCAGTACTTC. As protein: CASSLYGRGSGETQYF. The full variable domain, in which reference TRBV5-6 and TRBJ2-5 provide the parts outside the CDR3, is DAGVTQSPTHLIKTRGQQVTLRCSPKSGHDTVSWYQQALGQGPQFIFQYYEEEERQRGNFPDRFSGHQFPNYSSELNVNALLLGDSALYLCASSLYGRGSGETQYFGPGTRLLVL.

This clone was detected a few times. V and J are TRBV11-3 and TRBJ2-6, with 7 bases that match TRBD1. The CDR3 spans 15 residues. V shed 2 bases and J 2 bases; nucleotides not matched to a gene: 0. The germline V gene has CDR1 SGHNT and CDR2 YENEEA. As DNA, the CDR3 is TGTGCCAGCAGCTTAACAGGGGCTGGGGCCAACGTCCTGACTTTC. It yields the protein CASSLTGAGANVLTF.

V is TRBV18 and J is TRBJ2-1; D unclear. There are 14 residues in the CDR3. Germline CDR1 reads KGHSH; CDR2 reads LQKENI. With 5 bases removed from V and 0 bases from J, the gap between germline ends came to 8 bases. Written as DNA, the CDR3 is TGTGCCAGCTCAGTCTATAGCTCCTACAATGAGCAGTTCTTC. Its protein is CASSVYSSYNEQFF.

The chain combines TRBV6-5 with TRBJ1-1, with 7 nucleotides matching TRBD1. The germline V gene has CDR1 MNHEY and CDR2 SVGAGI. Trimming removed 7 bases from V and 5 bases from J; junction bases left unmatched: 10. CDR3 length equals 14 residues. Here the CDR3 reads CASTNKGAGTEAFF. In nucleotides, the CDR3 is TGTGCCAGCACCAACAAGGGGGCCGGGACTGAAGCTTTCTTT.

This sequence joins TRBV5-6 and TRBJ1-2, with TRBD1 matching over 9 bases. Germline lookup yields CDR1 SGHDT and CDR2 YYEEEE. This CDR3 is built from 16 residues. Losses at the gene ends were 7 bases for V and 0 bases for J; bases not matched to a gene: 10. The CDR3 region is CASLLRDRATNYGYTF. CDR3 sequence (DNA): TGTGCCAGCCTCCTACGGGACAGGGCGACTAACTATGGCTACACCTTC.

J is TRBJ2-3 and V is TRBV6-5; TRBD2 matches 7 bases. The CDR3 is 15 residues long. The trim removed 6 bases at V and 0 bases at J, leaving 6 bases unmatched. CDR1 is MNHEY and CDR2 is SVGAGI in the germline V gene. As DNA, the CDR3 is TGTGCCAGCAGGGAGGGAGGGGCTAGCACAGATACGCAGTATTTT. This encodes CASREGGASTDTQYF.

This chain joins TRBV18 and TRBJ2-3, with 7 positions matching TRBD2. The CDR3 has 15 amino acids. Trimming took 4 bases from V and 5 from J; bases not matched to a gene: 9. Germline lookup yields CDR1 KGHSH and CDR2 LQKENI. The CDR3 protein is CASSLTSDVGDTQYF. As DNA, the CDR3 is TGTGCCAGCTCACTCACTAGCGATGTAGGAGATACGCAGTATTTT. Full variable domain (remainder filled in from reference TRBV18 and TRBJ2-3): NAGVMQNPRHLVRRRGQEARLRCSPMKGHSHVYWYRQLPEEGLKFMVYLQKENIIDESGMPKERFSAEFPKEGPSILRIQQVVRGDSAAYFCASSLTSDVGDTQYFGPGTRLTVL.

The V gene is TRBV2, the J gene TRBJ2-4; 8 bases line up with TRBD1. CDR1 and CDR2 (germline): SNHLY, FYNNEI. The CDR3 sequence is 16 residues long. V trimming: 6 bases; J trimming: 0 bases; junction bases outside the gene matches: 7. Here the CDR3 reads CASRWGQDLAKNIQYF. The CDR3 DNA reads as TGTGCCAGCAGGTGGGGACAGGACCTAGCCAAAAACATTCAGTACTTC.

The chain is built from TRBV9 and TRBJ2-7; possibly TRBD1 for D (5 bases). Germline V gene data show CDR1 as SGDLS and CDR2 as YYNGEE. CDR3 length: 14 amino acids. Trimming shortened V by 2 bases and J by 4 bases, and 13 bases separated the two germline ends. DNA for the CDR3: TGTGCCAGCAGCGTTGACAGTGATAGATACGAGCAGTACTTC. Its translation: CASSVDSDRYEQYF.

The chain employs TRBV5-5 and TRBJ2-3; TRBD2 matches at 11 bases. The CDR3 loop spans 15 amino acids. Trimming at V came to 3 bases and at J to 4 bases, leaving 4 bases not matched to a gene. CDR1 SGHKS and CDR2 YYEKEE come from the germline V gene (reference sequence). The CDR3 DNA reads as TGTGCCAGCAGCTCGGGACTAGCGGAGGCAGATACGCAGTATTTT. Encoded protein: CASSSGLAEADTQYF.

V gene TRBV9 combines with J gene TRBJ2-1, with 10 bases that match TRBD1. Germline values: CDR1 SGDLS, CDR2 YYNGEE. With 2 bases clipped from V and 1 base from J, the junction kept 9 bases outside the gene matches. The CDR3 totals 18 residues. CDR3 DNA sequence: TGTGCCAGCAGCGTTGGACAGGGGGGTGTGAGGTCCTACAATGAGCAGTTCTTC. It yields the protein CASSVGQGGVRSYNEQFF.